These T cell receptor beta chains were read from a single sample in a study of shared clonotypes between healthy human individuals. Some clones are missing from TCRdb's copy, which holds only in-frame ones; the method was immunoSEQ multiplex PCR. This sample has more than 1 million clones, with 75% to 85% found just once. Sequencing was done on a sample of memory CD4+ T cells from PBMCs. The receptors shown here come from a man between 18 and 35 years old in good health. Some clones in this sample may be carry-over from other donors' samples. Each CDR3 is given with its conserved first and last residue. Each record gives: J gene, V gene, clone size, D gene, CDR3 protein, CDR3 DNA. D genes are given only for firm matches. Not all rows give a size; the values are once, few, many and, for expanded clones, a class.

>TRBJ1-3|TRBV30|.|TRBD1
CAWSGGTGDGNTIYF
TGTGCCTGGAGTGGGGGGACAGGGGATGGAAACACCATATATTTT
>TRBJ2-5|TRBV28|.|TRBD2
CASSFSRLAEETQYF
TGTGCCAGCAGTTTCTCGAGGCTAGCGGAAGAGACCCAGTACTTC
>TRBJ2-5|TRBV5-1|.|TRBD2
CASSLTHSGVGETQYF
TGCGCCAGCAGCTTGACCCATAGCGGGGTTGGGGAGACCCAGTACTTC
>TRBJ2-4|TRBV5-4|few|.
CASSPRQGRGDIQYF
TGTGCCAGCAGCCCCCGACAGGGAAGGGGGGACATTCAGTACTTC
>TRBJ1-5|TRBV18|.|.
CASSSLAGLNQPQHF
TGTGCCAGCTCGTCCTTAGCAGGGCTCAATCAGCCCCAGCATTTT
>TRBJ1-1|TRBV28|.|.
CASSASAPEAFF
TGTGCCAGCAGTGCCTCGGCCCCTGAAGCTTTCTTT
>TRBJ2-7|TRBV21-1|.|.
CASSKVWSQGGYEQYF
TGTGCCAGCAGCAAAGTCTGGTCACAGGGTGGCTACGAGCAGTACTTC
>TRBJ2-1|TRBV5-1|.|TRBD2
CASSLAGGKAYNEQFF
TGCGCCAGCAGCTTGGCCGGGGGGAAAGCCTACAATGAGCAGTTCTTC
>TRBJ2-3|TRBV28|.|.
CASTSMGPSYTDTQYF
TGTGCCAGCACCTCTATGGGGCCCTCGTACACAGATACGCAGTATTTT
>TRBJ2-7|TRBV7-9|.|TRBD1
CASSLGQGGYEQYF
TGTGCCAGCAGCTTAGGACAGGGCGGCTACGAGCAGTACTTC
>TRBJ1-5|TRBV27|.|.
CASSSQGPPGGNQPQHF
TGTGCCAGCAGTTCCCAGGGCCCACCGGGCGGCAATCAGCCCCAGCATTTT
>TRBJ1-3|TRBV7-2|.|.
CASSWKTGGTGNTIYF
TGTGCCAGCAGCTGGAAGACAGGAGGAACTGGAAACACCATATATTTT
>TRBJ2-7|TRBV28|.|TRBD1
CASSSIGQGASYEQYF
TGTGCCAGCAGTTCCATTGGACAGGGGGCGTCCTACGAGCAGTACTTC
>TRBJ1-5|TRBV6-1|.|.
CAAHRANNQPQHF
TGTGCAGCCCACAGGGCAAACAATCAGCCCCAGCATTTT
>TRBJ1-1|TRBV25-1|.|.
CASSVLGVGTEAFF
TGTGCCAGCAGTGTCCTTGGGGTTGGGACTGAAGCTTTCTTT
>TRBJ2-2|TRBV6-1|.|.
CASSERPPQATGELFF
TGTGCCAGCAGTGAACGCCCCCCACAGGCTACCGGGGAGCTGTTTTTT
>TRBJ1-2|TRBV28|once|.
CASSTQGLGYTF
TGTGCCAGCAGTACCCAGGGCCTGGGCTACACCTTC
>TRBJ2-3|TRBV9|.|TRBD2
CASSTTSGSGDTQYF
TGTGCCAGCAGCACCACTAGCGGGAGTGGGGATACGCAGTATTTT
>TRBJ1-1|TRBV6-5|.|.
CASSRRGVTEAFF
TGTGCCAGCAGTCGACGGGGGGTAACTGAAGCTTTCTTT
>TRBJ1-1|TRBV7-9|once|.
CASSRGTDEAFF
TGTGCCAGCAGCAGAGGGACGGATGAAGCTTTCTTT
>TRBJ1-3|TRBV2|.|.
CASRDDGGNTIYF
TGTGCCAGCAGGGATGACGGAGGGAACACCATATATTTT
>TRBJ1-4|TRBV27|.|TRBD1
CASSSWTGGDEKLFF
TGTGCCAGCAGTTCGTGGACAGGGGGCGACGAAAAACTGTTTTTT
>TRBJ1-2|TRBV5-1|.|.
CASSLESVGYTF
TGCGCCAGCAGCTTGGAGTCAGTCGGCTACACCTTC
>TRBJ2-1|TRBV5-4|.|.
CASSSAGLLKGNEQFF
TGTGCCAGCAGCTCCGCGGGACTTCTCAAGGGGAATGAGCAGTTCTTC
>TRBJ2-7|TRBV11-2|.|.
CASNTPGIGAYEQYF
TGTGCCAGCAATACACCCGGGATCGGAGCCTACGAGCAGTACTTC
>TRBJ1-2|TRBV10-3|.|.
CAAQKGGSTNYGYTF
TGTGCCGCCCAAAAGGGGGGGAGCACCAACTATGGCTACACCTTC
>TRBJ1-2|TRBV6-5|.|TRBD1
CASGDREYYGYTF
TGTGCCAGCGGGGACAGAGAATACTATGGCTACACCTTC